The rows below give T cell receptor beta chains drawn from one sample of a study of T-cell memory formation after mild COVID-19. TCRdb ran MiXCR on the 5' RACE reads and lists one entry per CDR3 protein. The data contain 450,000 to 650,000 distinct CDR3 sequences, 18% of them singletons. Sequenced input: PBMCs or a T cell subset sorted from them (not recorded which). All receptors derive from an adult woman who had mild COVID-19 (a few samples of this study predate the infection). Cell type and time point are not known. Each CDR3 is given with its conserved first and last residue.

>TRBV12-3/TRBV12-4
CASSLSQGQGDYGYTF
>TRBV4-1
CASSQDGGADTQYF
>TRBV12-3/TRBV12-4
CASSLGGQAAYEQYF
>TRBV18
CASSPKHGTNTEAFF
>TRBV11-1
CASRAFWGGQYNEQFF
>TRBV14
CASSQVSYGYTF
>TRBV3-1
CASSQERNTGTQYF
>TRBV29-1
CSVDQGQSSGANVLTF
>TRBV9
CASSVGGHSYEQYF
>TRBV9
CASSAWTGENEQFF
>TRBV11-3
CASSARDRDYNEQFF